This T cell receptor beta chain emerged from a study of beta chain features in type 1 diabetes. Between the trimmed V and J ends, which lost 3 bases and 5 bases, there was a span of 9 bases. The CDR3 totals 13 residues. CDR1 and CDR2 (germline): SGHAT, FQDESV (reference sequence). General study findings and limits: There was a moderate but significant shortening of TCRB CDR3s in all four CD4+ subsets of Type 1 diabetes patients.

As for this clone: Its antigen is currently unknown.

All of the isolated RNA was reverse transcribed, so expressed TCRB transcripts were sequenced. Sequencing was performed with immunoSEQ multiplex PCR; in TCRdb, only in-frame clones are kept and a portion is missing. The table includes more than 550,000 clones, 11% to 15% detected once. The chain joins TRBV11-1 to TRBJ2-3; D call uncertain. The TCR sequence derives from a man aged 18 to 30 with type 1 diabetes. Source material: naive CD4+ T cells from blood. This chain's CDR3 is CASSFLVLDTQYF. CDR3 nucleotide sequence: TGTGCCAGCAGCTTCCTGGTTCTAGATACGCAGTATTTT.